The 20 T cell receptor beta chains listed next were all sequenced from one sample in a study of human T cells and chemical hapten exposure. Time point indicated: pre-sensitization, week 0. Treatment: therapeutic diphenylcyclopropenone sensitization with weekly scalp DPC. TCRdb re-called the RACE reads through MiXCR, storing one row per CDR3 protein. The sample lists more than 250,000 distinct CDR3 sequences; 7.7% were seen once. The sample was whole blood, taken in connection with sensitization to the hapten diphenylcyclopropenone (DPC). The receptors were sampled from a man younger than 35 with alopecia areata. Some clones in this sample may be carry-over from other donors' samples.

The V and J genes are TRBV9 and TRBJ2-1; D gene unclear. CDR3 length: 13 amino acids. With 0 bases removed from V and 5 bases from J, the gap between germline ends came to 6 bases. In germline, CDR1 is SGDLS, CDR2 YYNGEE. CDR3: CASSVVPDNEQFF. As DNA, the CDR3 is TGTGCCAGCAGCGTAGTCCCGGACAATGAGCAGTTCTTC.

This clonotype was seen a few times. V and J are TRBV6-4 and TRBJ1-6; D is unclear. Germline V gene lookup returns CDR1 MRHNA and CDR2 SNTAGT. This CDR3 spans 15 amino acids. V lost 3 bases to trimming and J lost 6 bases, with 12 bases between them. CDR3 sequence (DNA): TGTGCCAGCAGTGAGGGAGATCTTGGTAATTCACCCCTCCACTTT. It codes for CASSEGDLGNSPLHF.

This clonotype was counted at least ten times. The chain combines TRBV5-1 with TRBJ1-6; 12 bases are a match to TRBD1. Germline loops: CDR1 SGHRS, CDR2 YFSETQ. Unmatched junction bases numbered 8, after V lost 4 bases and J lost 9 bases. This CDR3 is 16 amino acids long. CDR3 in amino acids: CASSRDRGRRFSPLHF. CDR3 DNA: TGCGCCAGCAGCCGGGACAGGGGGCGCCGATTTTCACCCCTCCACTTT.

The V call is TRBV6-5, the J call TRBJ2-1, with TRBD1 identical over 8 bases. The V gene's germline CDR1 is MNHEY and CDR2 SVGAGI. This CDR3 comprises 18 residues. With V trimmed by 5 bases and J by 0 bases, 12 bases remained unmatched. CDR3 in amino acids: CASSPDRVRDPSYNEQFF. CDR3 coding DNA: TGTGCCAGCAGTCCGGACAGGGTGAGGGACCCCTCCTACAATGAGCAGTTCTTC.

This clonotype was seen only a few times. This chain connects TRBV5-5 to TRBJ2-3, with a possible D match to TRBD2 (6 bases). This CDR3 region has 17 residues. V was pared by 0 bases and J by 2 bases, with 16 bases between. Germline V CDR1 and CDR2: SGHKS, YYEKEE (reference sequence). The CDR3 is CASSLDQSWGDTDTQYF. CDR3 in DNA: TGTGCCAGCAGCTTGGATCAGTCGTGGGGGGACACAGATACGCAGTATTTT.

The V gene is TRBV12-3 or TRBV12-4, the J gene TRBJ2-1; D call uncertain. This CDR3 comprises 12 residues. V lost 8 bases and J lost 6, with 11 bases in between. CDR3 protein: CASLESRNEQFF. In DNA form, the CDR3 reads TGTGCCAGCCTCGAGAGCCGCAATGAGCAGTTCTTC.

At least ten counts were recorded for this clonotype. V and J are TRBV4-3 and TRBJ2-1; perhaps TRBD1 as D (7 bases). The CDR3 loop spans 13 amino acids. The V gene's germline CDR1 is LGHNA and CDR2 YSLEER. Trimming left V 2 bases short and J 8 bases short, with 10 bases between. The CDR3 nucleotides read TGCGCCAGCAGCCAATTCAGGGGGGATGAGCAGTTCTTC. Translated, it gives CASSQFRGDEQFF.

The J gene is TRBJ2-1, the V gene TRBV7-2; no clear D. V was clipped by 2 bases and J by 3 bases, with 8 bases between them. CDR3 size: 14 residues. In germline, CDR1 is SGHTA, CDR2 FQGNSA. CDR3 sequence: CASSLISDYNEQFF. CDR3 sequence (DNA): TGTGCCAGCAGCTTAATCTCCGACTACAATGAGCAGTTCTTC.

J is TRBJ1-1 and V is TRBV29-1; TRBD1 aligns across 7 bases. Germline CDR1 reads SQVTM; CDR2 reads ANQGSEA. CDR3 length: 13 residues. The trim removed 7 bases at V and 2 bases at J, leaving 7 bases unmatched. CDR3 sequence (DNA): TGCAGCGCCGTGGGACAGATAAACACTGAAGCTTTCTTT. Encoded protein: CSAVGQINTEAFF.

As to this clonotype: At one boundary the junction diverges from the germline segment, which might be a read error. This sequence joins TRBV4-3 and TRBJ1-1; a possible D gene is TRBD1 (5 bases). This CDR3 is 16 amino acids long. Germline assignment: CDR1 LGHNA and CDR2 YSLEER. CDR3 region: CASSQDGWTRGTVAFF. As DNA, the CDR3 is TGCGCCAGCAGCCAAGATGGCTGGACCCGAGGGACTGTAGCTTTCTTT.

This clonotype was found a few times. CDR3 region: CASCTGLNTGELFF. CDR3 coding DNA: TGTGCCAGCTGCACAGGGCTCAACACCGGGGAGCTGTTTTTT. This chain links TRBV12-3 or TRBV12-4 with TRBJ2-2; a weak D match, TRBD1 (6 bases). CDR3 length: 14 amino acids. V lost 8 bases and J lost 2, with 12 bases in between.

This chain links TRBV12-3 or TRBV12-4 with TRBJ1-1; possible D gene TRBD1, 5 bases. CDR3 length: 17 residues. V lost 2 bases to trimming and J lost 0 bases, with 16 bases between them. The CDR3 protein is CASSLIGRVKLNTEAFF. The DNA for the CDR3 is TGTGCCAGCAGTTTAATCGGCAGGGTTAAATTGAACACTGAAGCTTTCTTT.

In this sample, this clonotype turned up a few times. The chain combines TRBV6-6 with TRBJ2-5; 8 bases map to TRBD2. Per the germline V gene, CDR1 is MNHNY and CDR2 is SVGAGI (reference sequence). The CDR3 spans 14 residues. V dropped 6 bases and J dropped 4; count of bases not matched to a gene: 7. CDR3 sequence (DNA): TGTGCCAGCAGATCCGGACTAGCTGGAGAGACCCAGTACTTC. It specifies CASRSGLAGETQYF.

The table lists this clonotype with a few counts. The V gene is TRBV20-1, the J gene TRBJ2-2; TRBD1 aligns across 7 bases. The length of the CDR3 is 14 residues. V dropped 1 base and J dropped 8; count of bases not matched to a gene: 7. Germline V gene data show CDR1 as DFQATT and CDR2 as SNEGSKA (reference sequence). Here the CDR3 DNA reads TGCAGTGCTAGAGTAGTAGGGGACAGAGGGGAGCTGTTTTTT. Protein: CSARVVGDRGELFF.

A remark on this clonotype: With a much larger clone just one base away, this may be a read error. CDR3 coding DNA: TGTGCCAGCAGCTTAGACTATGAGCAGTTCTTC. Amino acid sequence: CASSLDYEQFF. This rearrangement joins TRBV7-2 to TRBJ2-1; D uncertain. The CDR3 has 11 residues. V shed 1 base and J shed 8 bases, with 3 bases lying between them. The germline CDR1 and CDR2 sequences are SGHTA and FQGNSA.

This clonotype was observed a single time. V gene TRBV25-1 combines with J gene TRBJ1-2; no firm D call. The CDR3 contains 16 residues. In germline, CDR1 is MGHDK, CDR2 SYGVNS. V lost 1 base and J lost 0, with 12 bases in between. In DNA form, the CDR3 reads TGTGCCAGCAGTGAATTTTGGGCACCGTCTAACTATGGCTACACCTTC. It is translated as CASSEFWAPSNYGYTF.

This clonotype has more than one count but fewer than ten. The chain employs TRBV20-1 and TRBJ2-3, with 10 bases fitting TRBD2. The CDR3 runs 16 residues. Germline-derived CDR1 and CDR2 are DFQATT and SNEGSKA (reference sequence). The V segment lost 3 bases and the J segment 2 bases; nucleotides outside the gene matches: 8. The chain's CDR3 is CSASDPLAGNTDTQYF. The CDR3 nucleotides read TGCAGTGCTAGTGACCCACTAGCGGGGAACACAGATACGCAGTATTTT.

This clonotype showed up just a few times. The chain joins TRBV6-2 or TRBV6-3 to TRBJ2-3, with no clear D. Germline CDR1 and CDR2: MNHEY and SVGEGT. Between the trimmed V and J ends, which lost 6 bases and 0 bases, there was a span of 7 bases. This CDR3 comprises 13 residues. The chain's CDR3 is CASRQPSTDTQYF. In DNA, the CDR3 is TGTGCCAGCAGACAGCCTAGCACAGATACGCAGTATTTT.

The chain has TRBV7-2 and TRBJ1-2; D call uncertain. Trimming cost V 6 bases and J 7 bases, with 18 bases left between them. From germline, CDR1 is SGHTA and CDR2 FQGNSA. The CDR3 totals 14 residues. The CDR3 DNA sequence: TGTGCCAGCAGTCCGAGTGGGAGGCGCGGTGGCTACACCTTC. Residues: CASSPSGRRGGYTF.

This sequence joins TRBV7-9 and TRBJ2-7; tentative D call: TRBD1 (8 bases). V lost 4 bases and J 0 bases, leaving 13 bases between the germline ends. The CDR3 loop spans 15 amino acids. Germline V lookup: CDR1 SEHNR, CDR2 FQNEAQ (reference sequence). DNA for the CDR3: TGTGCCAGCAGCTCGACAGGGGACTACTCCTACGAGCAGTACTTC. This gives the protein CASSSTGDYSYEQYF. Full variable domain (rest looked up from reference TRBV7-9 and TRBJ2-7): DTGVSQNPRHKITKRGQNVTFRCDPISEHNRLYWYRQTLGQGPEFLTYFQNEAQLEKSRLLSDRFSAERPKGSFSTLEIQRTEQGDSAMYLCASSSTGDYSYEQYFGPGTRLTVT.